These T cell receptor beta chains were read from a single sample in a study of T cell responses to AZD1222 COVID-19 vaccine. Libraries were prepared by immunoSEQ multiplex PCR; TCRdb keeps only in-frame clonotypes and omits some of them. This table holds some 150,000 clones, 94% found once. The sequences come from peripheral blood, collected on day 0 of AZD1222 vaccination. These receptor sequences come from an adult in good health. The CDR3 runs from the conserved cysteine through the conserved F or W. A D gene is named only where the DNA matches it firmly. Rows may omit the clone size; those that give it use once, few, many or a size class.

d_call,v_call,clone_size,j_call,cdr3_nt,cdr3_aa
.,TRBV10-1,.,TRBJ1-1,TGCGCCAGCAGTGAGTACACTGAAGCTTTCTTT,CASSEYTEAFF
.,TRBV19,.,TRBJ1-1,TGTGCCAGTAGGGGAGTGTACACTGAAGCTTTCTTT,CASRGVYTEAFF
.,TRBV6-4,.,TRBJ1-5,TGTGCCAGCGCTAAGGAGGGGAACCAGCCCCAGCATTTT,CASAKEGNQPQHF
TRBD1,TRBV30,.,TRBJ1-2,TGTGCCTGGACCAGACAGGGGACAGGCTATGGCTACACCTTC,CAWTRQGTGYGYTF
.,TRBV6-2/TRBV6-3,.,TRBJ2-1,TGTGCCAGCAGTTATCGGGGGGACAGGTTCTACAATGAGCAGTTCTTC,CASSYRGDRFYNEQFF
TRBD1,TRBV6-1,.,TRBJ2-3,TGTGCCAGCAGTGAAGCATTGGGTCGGGACAGGGGAATAGATACGCAGTATTTT,CASSEALGRDRGIDTQYF
TRBD1,TRBV16,.,TRBJ1-6,TGTGCCAGCAGCCCCCCCGTAAGACAGGGGCCCATCGGGGCACCCCTCCACTTT,CASSPPVRQGPIGAPLHF
.,TRBV16,.,TRBJ1-2,TGTGCCAGCAGCCAATCCCCCCCGCGCGGCTACACCTTC,CASSQSPPRGYTF
.,TRBV12-3/TRBV12-4,once,TRBJ2-1,TGTGCCAGCAGCCCCGGGGGGCCGATTGAGCAGTTCTTC,CASSPGGPIEQFF
.,TRBV28,.,TRBJ1-2,TGTGCCAGCAGCCCTGGACACAGTGCACTCTATGGCTACACCTTC,CASSPGHSALYGYTF
.,TRBV6-5,once,TRBJ1-1,TGTGCCAGCAGTTCTCTACAGGGAGGGGAAGCTTTCTTT,CASSSLQGGEAFF
TRBD1,TRBV15,once,TRBJ1-1,TGTGCCACCAGCATTGAGGGGGCCACTGAAGCTTTCTTT,CATSIEGATEAFF
.,TRBV5-1,.,TRBJ1-4,TGCGCCAGCAGCTCCGACAGCGTCACTAATGAAAAACTGTTTTTT,CASSSDSVTNEKLFF
TRBD1,TRBV7-2,.,TRBJ2-5,TGTGCCAGCAGCGCCAGGACAGGGGGCGAGGAGACCCAGTACTTC,CASSARTGGEETQYF
TRBD2,TRBV7-9,.,TRBJ2-2,TGTGCCAGCAGCTTCGCGGGGGACACCGGGGAGCTGTTTTTT,CASSFAGDTGELFF
.,TRBV11-2,.,TRBJ1-2,TGTGCCAGCAGCTCCGTAATAGGGATAAGAAACTATGGCTACACCTTC,CASSSVIGIRNYGYTF
TRBD2,TRBV5-6,.,TRBJ2-3,TGTGCCAGCAGCTTCAGCGGGAGTTCAGATACGCAGTATTTT,CASSFSGSSDTQYF
.,TRBV24-1,.,TRBJ2-5,TGTGCCACCAGTGATCCCCCTATAGAGACCCAGTACTTC,CATSDPPIETQYF
.,TRBV3-1/TRBV3-2,.,TRBJ1-2,TGTGCCAGCAGCGAAACCTATGGCTACACCTTC,CASSETYGYTF
.,TRBV10-2,once,TRBJ2-2,TGCGCCAGCAGTGAGTCGACGAGAAGGATCACCGGGGAGCTGTTTTTT,CASSESTRRITGELFF
.,TRBV2,once,TRBJ2-1,TGTGCCAGCAGTGTGTACCTAGGCAATGAGCAGTTCTTC,CASSVYLGNEQFF
.,TRBV10-3,once,TRBJ2-2,TGTGCCATCACCGGGGAGCTGTTTTTT,CAITGELFF
.,TRBV6-1,.,TRBJ1-1,TGTGCCAGCAGTGGGGACGGGAACACTGAAGCTTTCTTT,CASSGDGNTEAFF
TRBD2,TRBV7-8,.,TRBJ2-1,TGTGCCAGCAGCCGTTCATCTCGGGGGGGCAATGAGCAGTTCTTC,CASSRSSRGGNEQFF
.,TRBV3-1/TRBV3-2,.,TRBJ1-1,TGTGCCAGCAGCCAAAGATCCACCCGGACGAACACTGAAGCTTTCTTT,CASSQRSTRTNTEAFF
.,TRBV14,once,TRBJ2-1,TGTGCCAGCAGCCAAGATCAATGGAATGAGCAGTTCTTC,CASSQDQWNEQFF
TRBD1,TRBV5-6,.,TRBJ2-1,TGTGCCAGCAGCCGGTTACGGGACAGTTACAATGAGCAGTTCTTC,CASSRLRDSYNEQFF
TRBD1,TRBV6-6,.,TRBJ1-3,TGTGCCAGCACTATACAGGGGGCTGGAAACACCATATATTTT,CASTIQGAGNTIYF
TRBD1,TRBV7-6,.,TRBJ2-2,TGTGCCAGCCGCGCAGGGACGGGACAGGGAAACACCGGGGAGCTGTTTTTT,CASRAGTGQGNTGELFF
TRBD1,TRBV7-2,.,TRBJ1-2,TGTGCCAGCAGCCTACGGACAGGGGGTAGAGGCTACACCTTC,CASSLRTGGRGYTF
.,TRBV5-6,.,TRBJ1-2,TGTGCCAGCAGCTTCTGGTCCCTTGATGGCTACACCTTC,CASSFWSLDGYTF
TRBD2,TRBV18,.,TRBJ2-1,TGTGCCAGCTCACTGGGACTAGCGGGACACAATGAGCAGTTCTTC,CASSLGLAGHNEQFF
TRBD1,TRBV2,.,TRBJ1-5,TGTGCCAGCAGTTACCGGACAGGGTCAGATCAGCCCCAGCATTTT,CASSYRTGSDQPQHF
.,TRBV15,.,TRBJ1-4,TGTGCCACCAGTGGCAGGGAAGGAAAACTGTTTTTT,CATSGREGKLFF
TRBD2,TRBV19,.,TRBJ2-1,TGTGCCAGTAGTATTCTTACTGGCGGGAGTGGTGAGCAGTTCTTC,CASSILTGGSGEQFF
.,TRBV28,.,TRBJ1-2,TGTGCCAGCAGTTCCCCTCATGGCTACACCTTC,CASSSPHGYTF
.,TRBV6-5,.,TRBJ1-2,TGTGCCAGCAGTTACTCCACTAGCTGGGGCTACACCTTC,CASSYSTSWGYTF
.,TRBV7-6,.,TRBJ2-3,TGTGCCAGCAGCTTAAGGGGTTTCACAGATACGCAGTATTTT,CASSLRGFTDTQYF
.,TRBV5-1,.,TRBJ1-1,TGCGCCAGCAGCTTCTGGAGGGGCCGCGATATGAACACTGAAGCTTTCTTT,CASSFWRGRDMNTEAFF
.,TRBV28,.,TRBJ1-3,TGTGCCAGCAGTTTTGCAGGCTCTGGAAACACCATATATTTT,CASSFAGSGNTIYF
.,TRBV12-3/TRBV12-4,.,TRBJ1-2,TGTGCCAGCAGTTTGGGATTGGGATCTGGCTACACCTTC,CASSLGLGSGYTF
TRBD1,TRBV2,.,TRBJ1-5,TGTGCCAGTTCCCGTCGACAGGGAAGCAATCAGCCCCAGCATTTT,CASSRRQGSNQPQHF
.,TRBV29-1,.,TRBJ2-1,TGCAGCGTTGAAGTAAGACAGAGCTCCTACAATGAGCAGTTCTTC,CSVEVRQSSYNEQFF
.,TRBV5-4,.,TRBJ1-2,TGTGCCAGCAGCTTGGGGCCAAACTATGGCTACACCTTC,CASSLGPNYGYTF
.,TRBV7-2,.,TRBJ2-5,TGTGCCAGCAGCACGCCTGGGGGAGGGGGTCAAGAGACCCAGTACTTC,CASSTPGGGGQETQYF